This record concerns one T cell receptor beta chain sequence. What this receptor recognizes is not known. Per-nucleotide qualities are absent, and no much larger clonotype sits a single base away. For TCR beta library preparation, 1.5 to 2 micrograms of genomic DNA was extracted from cryopreserved PBMCs. High-throughput TCR beta sequencing was performed on longitudinal blood samples from CLL patients receiving ibrutinib monotherapy. The patients took part in an open-label, single-center phase 2 trial of ibrutinib monotherapy. The CDR3 goes from the cysteine to the phenylalanine over 17 residues. The entry retains the CDR3 DNA only, 51 bases that are in frame from base 1. The germline V gene (reference sequence) specifies LNHDA as CDR1 and SQIVND as CDR2. Relative to germline, V is 1 base shorter and J is 1 base shorter, with 16 bases between their ends. This specimen comes from a study of cytotoxic CD8 clonotypes in ibrutinib-treated CLL (dated by TCRdb to the early 2020s). About the study as a whole: The cohort had about a dozen relapsed/refractory and approximately 15 treatment-naive patients; some 17 were IGHV unmutated. Longitudinal samples were available for about 30% of the 86 trial participants. Cryopreserved peripheral blood mononuclear cells were collected at three points: before therapy, at response, and at either sustained remission or disease progression. Samples averaged about 260,000 productive templates and 90,000 to 100,000 productive rearrangements. Responses were partial in around 25 patients and complete in 2; after median around 68 months follow-up, about 14 stayed in remission and some twelve progressed. Samples at response were collected after a median of 12 months of treatment, with a range of about 6 to 40 months.

Overall study outcomes, separate from this receptor: At baseline, clonality was higher than in age-matched healthy donors and showed a strong correlation with circulating CD8+ T-cell counts. Sampling times were not matched between patients in sustained remission and patients whose disease was progressing, and lymph node repertoires were not examined. Public clonotypes were rare and either contracted or stayed stable during treatment, and the rise in clonality at ibrutinib response reflected the expansion of private clonotypes. At ibrutinib response clonality went up, during sustained remission it held steady, and at progression it dropped back toward baseline.

On a MiSeq, deep resolution sequencing aimed for a depth between 1 in 1 million and 1 in 200,000 T cells, with each clonotype covered approximately 10x on average. The immunoSEQ hsTCRB Kit was used to generate TCR beta libraries. In the authors' own workflow: ImmunoSEQ Data Assistant and ImmunoSEQ Analyzer were used for data analysis, and V, D and J genes were assigned according to IMGT definitions. Clonality, which ranges from 0 to 1, was calculated as one minus the normalized Shannon entropy of productive rearrangement frequencies. Only overrepresented clonotypes making up at least 0.05% of each patient's repertoire were included in the public clonotype analysis. Repertoires from 10 to 15 age-matched healthy donors in immuneACCESS were used as clonality controls. TCRdb limited this immuneACCESS table to in-frame rearrangements with V and J called. A share of clones is missing; checked studies link under half to unresolved V genes, and the rest is unexplained. The D gene and trimming were derived from the DNA, and the V and J assignments and clone size from that table. Within this sample are about 14,000 clones, with roughly two thirds of them counted one time only. The top ten clonotypes cover approximately 5.4% of the sample.

The chain couples TRBV19 to TRBJ1-1; the D gene lacks a confident call. Sequences were derived from PBMCs, sampled before ibrutinib treatment. This clonotype originated in a human donor with chronic lymphocytic leukemia. The CDR3 here reads CASSIGAGRPSNTEAFF. The DNA sequence is as follows: TGTGCCAGTAGTATAGGGGCGGGCAGGCCCTCGAACACTGAAGCTTTCTTT.